These 12 T cell receptor beta chains came from one sample sequenced in a study of T cells in Graves' hyperthyroidism and ophthalmopathy. It was RNA transcripts that yielded the amplified TCR beta CDR3 regions. During a first-round RT-PCR of the TCR CDR3, the HTBI primer set was used. TCRdb re-called the multiplex PCR reads with MiXCR, one entry per CDR3 protein. This sample has 490,000 or so distinct CDR3 sequences, with 20% found just once. Sequenced input: blood. The source of these receptors is a man in his forties or fifties with Graves' ophthalmopathy.

The sample holds a few counts of this clonotype. The chain uses TRBV6-2 or TRBV6-3 and TRBJ2-7, with no clear D. V was pared by 5 bases and J by 3 bases, with 11 bases between. Germline CDR1 MNHEY, CDR2 SVGEGT. This CDR3 contains 13 residues. CDR3 DNA sequence: TGTGCCAGCAGTATTTCAGGATACTACGAGCAGTACTTC. Protein product: CASSISGYYEQYF.

The V call is TRBV19, the J call TRBJ2-1, with D maybe TRBD2 (6 bases). Germline V gene sequence: CDR1 LNHDA, CDR2 SQIVND (reference sequence). V was pared by 5 bases and J by 2 bases, with 10 bases between. The CDR3 runs to 14 residues. In nucleotides, the CDR3 is TGTGCCAGTAGTCGCGGGACTGCCTACAATGAGCAGTTCTTC. Amino acids: CASSRGTAYNEQFF.

There are many counts of this clonotype. The chain employs TRBV7-2 and TRBJ2-1; no clear D. This CDR3 has 14 amino acids. Trimming stripped 4 bases from V and 1 base from J, with 8 bases between. Germline V gene data show CDR1 as SGHTA and CDR2 as FQGNSA. CDR3: CASSYRPSYNEQFF. The CDR3 DNA sequence: TGTGCCAGCAGCTACCGTCCTTCCTACAATGAGCAGTTCTTC.

This clonotype was counted many times. The chain has TRBV7-9 and TRBJ2-1; 8 positions match TRBD2. The germline V gene encodes CDR1 SEHNR and CDR2 FQNEAQ (reference sequence). The CDR3 runs 19 residues. V lost 7 bases to trimming and J lost 0 bases; unmatched junction nucleotides: 17. The CDR3 spells CASILAGTSPTSSYNEQFF. The CDR3 bases are TGTGCCAGCATTCTAGCGGGTACCTCACCAACGAGCTCCTACAATGAGCAGTTCTTC.

There are many counts of this clonotype. J is TRBJ2-7 and V is TRBV28; TRBD1 might be the D (5 bases). Germline values: CDR1 MDHEN, CDR2 SYDVKM. The germline V and J ends were trimmed by 5 bases and 2 bases, with 10 bases remaining between them. The CDR3 loop spans 13 amino acids. The CDR3 coding sequence is TGTGCCAGCAGTCCGGACACGACCTACGAGCAGTACTTC. Its translation: CASSPDTTYEQYF. The full variable domain, in which reference TRBV28 and TRBJ2-7 provide the parts outside the CDR3, is DVKVTQSSRYLVKRTGEKVFLECVQDMDHENMFWYRQDPGLGLRLIYFSYDVKMKEKGDIPEGYSVSREKKERFSLILESASTNQTSMYLCASSPDTTYEQYFGPGTRLTVT.

The rearrangement joins TRBV29-1 to TRBJ2-7; D possibly corresponds to TRBD1 (5 bases). The length of the CDR3 is 13 residues. Trimming pared 6 bases from V and 0 bases from J, leaving 12 bases between. Germline V gene sequence: CDR1 SQVTM, CDR2 ANQGSEA. The CDR3 DNA reads as TGCAGCGTCGCAAACAGGCTCTCCTACGAGCAGTACTTC. It translates to CSVANRLSYEQYF.

The chain recombines TRBV7-8 with TRBJ1-2, with D perhaps TRBD1 (6 bases). Germline V gives CDR1 SGHVS, CDR2 FQNEAQ. V gave up 0 bases and J gave up 7 bases, with 24 bases separating them. The CDR3 totals 18 residues. CDR3: CASSLAPLGGPQGVGYTF. For the CDR3, the DNA is TGTGCCAGCAGCTTAGCGCCTCTTGGGGGCCCGCAGGGAGTTGGCTACACCTTC.

V usage is TRBV28 and J usage is TRBJ2-7; possibly TRBD2 for D (6 bases). Trimming took off 3 bases at V and 5 bases at J, with 17 bases between the two ends. In germline, CDR1 is MDHEN, CDR2 SYDVKM. There are 15 residues in the CDR3. CDR3 nucleotide sequence: TGTGCCAGCAGTTTTTTAGTCCGGGAGTTCCACGAGCAGTACTTC. Amino acids: CASSFLVREFHEQYF. The whole variable domain, filled in from reference TRBV28 and TRBJ2-7, reads DVKVTQSSRYLVKRTGEKVFLECVQDMDHENMFWYRQDPGLGLRLIYFSYDVKMKEKGDIPEGYSVSREKKERFSLILESASTNQTSMYLCASSFLVREFHEQYFGPGTRLTVT.

This chain joins TRBV6-2 or TRBV6-3 and TRBJ1-1, with D unclear. Germline CDR1 reads MNHEY; CDR2 reads SVGEGT. V was cut by 5 bases and J by 1 base, with 11 bases left in between. The CDR3 contains 14 residues. The DNA for the CDR3 is TGTGCCAGCAGTACCCTGGGAGGGAACACTGAAGCTTTCTTT. Translated, it gives CASSTLGGNTEAFF.

This clonotype was seen a few times. The J gene is TRBJ2-7, the V gene TRBV13; 8 positions agree with TRBD1. This CDR3 comprises 15 residues. Germline lookup yields CDR1 PRHDT and CDR2 FYEKMQ (reference sequence). V was clipped by 0 bases and J by 5 bases; unmatched bases: 6. This CDR3 is CASSLGGTGAHEQYF. The CDR3 nucleotides are TGTGCCAGCAGCTTAGGAGGGACAGGAGCCCACGAGCAGTACTTC.

This clonotype was seen at least ten times. The rearrangement joins TRBV20-1 to TRBJ1-1; no reliable D call. This CDR3 has 14 residues. Germline V lookup: CDR1 DFQATT, CDR2 SNEGSKA (reference sequence). Deletions cut 3 bases from V and 1 base from J, with 12 bases between. The CDR3 DNA reads as TGCAGTGCTAGGGCCGTGGAGAAGAACACTGAAGCTTTCTTT. As protein: CSARAVEKNTEAFF.

The rearrangement uses TRBV3-1 and TRBJ2-3; TRBD2 agrees at 7 bases. V gave up 1 base and J gave up 5 bases; unmatched junction bases: 6. The CDR3 is made up of 15 amino acids. Germline CDR1 is LGHDT and CDR2 is YNNKEL (reference sequence). This chain's CDR3 is CASSQASAGKDTQYF. Written as DNA, the CDR3 is TGTGCCAGCAGCCAAGCGTCAGCGGGGAAAGATACGCAGTATTTT.